This T cell receptor beta chain was obtained from a study of T-cell reconstitution after alpha-beta-depleted transplantation in children. Preparation of the TCRbeta library involved a method that used unique molecular identifiers. TCRdb independently ran MiXCR on the PCR reads; one entry per CDR3 protein. The sample carries a few hundred thousand distinct CDR3 sequences, approximately 9.9% recorded once. This clonotype turned up a few times. Germline V lookup: CDR1 SGHAT, CDR2 FQDESV (reference sequence). This CDR3 is built from 19 residues. Trimming stripped 4 bases from V and 8 bases from J, with 30 bases between.

J is TRBJ2-1 and V is TRBV11-1, with D possibly matching TRBD1 (8 bases). Sequencing used PBMCs from the stem cell graft donor, obtained from the stem cell graft. This TCR came from a human donor who donated a stem cell graft to a child with SCID. The CDR3 sequence: CASSSTGGVLRGPTDEQFF. The CDR3 DNA reads TGTGCCAGCAGCTCTACAGGGGGAGTATTGCGGGGGCCCACGGATGAGCAGTTCTTC.